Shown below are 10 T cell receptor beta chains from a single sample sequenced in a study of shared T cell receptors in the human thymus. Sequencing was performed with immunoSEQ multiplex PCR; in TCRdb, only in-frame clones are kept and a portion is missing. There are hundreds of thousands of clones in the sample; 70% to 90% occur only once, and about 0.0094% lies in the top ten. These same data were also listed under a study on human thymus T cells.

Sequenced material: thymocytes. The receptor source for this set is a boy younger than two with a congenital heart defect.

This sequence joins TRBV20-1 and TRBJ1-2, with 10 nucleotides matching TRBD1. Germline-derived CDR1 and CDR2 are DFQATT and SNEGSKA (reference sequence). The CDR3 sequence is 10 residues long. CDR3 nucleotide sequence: TGCAGAGGACAGGGGGATGGCTACACCTTC. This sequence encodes CRGQGDGYTF.

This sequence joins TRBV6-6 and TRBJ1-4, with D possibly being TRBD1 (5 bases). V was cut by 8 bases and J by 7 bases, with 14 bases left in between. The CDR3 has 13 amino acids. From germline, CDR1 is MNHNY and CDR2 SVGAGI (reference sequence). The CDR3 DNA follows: TGTGCCAGCCAGCCAGGGTTGAGTGAAAAACTGTTTTTT. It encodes CASQPGLSEKLFF.

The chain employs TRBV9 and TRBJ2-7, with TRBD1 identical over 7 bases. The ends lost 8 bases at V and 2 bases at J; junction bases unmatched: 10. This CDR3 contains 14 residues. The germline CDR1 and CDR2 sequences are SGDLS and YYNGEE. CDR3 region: CASGRTGTAYEQYF. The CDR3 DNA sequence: TGTGCCAGTGGCCGTACCGGGACAGCCTACGAGCAGTACTTC.

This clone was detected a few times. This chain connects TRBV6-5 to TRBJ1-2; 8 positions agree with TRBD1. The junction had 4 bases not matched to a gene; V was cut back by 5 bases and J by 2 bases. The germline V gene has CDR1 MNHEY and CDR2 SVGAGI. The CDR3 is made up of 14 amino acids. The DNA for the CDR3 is TGTGCCAGCAGTCAAAGACAGGGGAACTATGGCTACACCTTC. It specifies CASSQRQGNYGYTF.

Here the CDR3 reads CASSQVLGLNQPQHF. Here the CDR3 DNA reads TGCGCCAGCAGCCAAGTCTTGGGGCTCAATCAGCCCCAGCATTTT. The V gene is TRBV4-1, the J gene TRBJ1-5; D may be TRBD1 (5 bases). The V end was cut by 1 base, the J end by 3 bases, with 10 bases between. This CDR3 is 15 amino acids long. Germline lookup yields CDR1 MGHRA and CDR2 YSYEKL.

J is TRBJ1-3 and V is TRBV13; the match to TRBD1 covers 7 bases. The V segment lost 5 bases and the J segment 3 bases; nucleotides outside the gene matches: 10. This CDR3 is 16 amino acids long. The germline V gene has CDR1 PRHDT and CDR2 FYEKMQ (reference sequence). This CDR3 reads CASSLDRVLSGNTIYF. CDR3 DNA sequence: TGTGCCAGCAGCCTCGACAGGGTTTTAAGTGGAAACACCATATATTTT.

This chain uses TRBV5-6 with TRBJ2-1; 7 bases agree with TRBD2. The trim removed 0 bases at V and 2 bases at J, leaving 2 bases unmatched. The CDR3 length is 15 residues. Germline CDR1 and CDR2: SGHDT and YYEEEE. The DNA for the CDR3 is TGTGCCAGCAGCTTGGGACGGGGGGCCTACAATGAGCAGTTCTTC. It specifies CASSLGRGAYNEQFF.

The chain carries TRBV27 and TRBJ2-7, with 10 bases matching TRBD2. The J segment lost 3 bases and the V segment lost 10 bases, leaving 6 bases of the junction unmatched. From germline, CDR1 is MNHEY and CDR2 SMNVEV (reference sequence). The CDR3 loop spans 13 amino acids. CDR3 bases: TGTGCCACAAGGACTAGCGGCTACTACGAGCAGTACTTC. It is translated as CATRTSGYYEQYF.

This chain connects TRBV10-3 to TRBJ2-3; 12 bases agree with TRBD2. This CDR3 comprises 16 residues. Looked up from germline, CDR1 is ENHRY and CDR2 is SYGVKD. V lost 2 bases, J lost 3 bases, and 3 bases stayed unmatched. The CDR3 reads CAISEGLAGPTDTQYF. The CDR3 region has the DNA TGTGCCATCAGTGAGGGACTAGCGGGACCAACAGATACGCAGTATTTT.

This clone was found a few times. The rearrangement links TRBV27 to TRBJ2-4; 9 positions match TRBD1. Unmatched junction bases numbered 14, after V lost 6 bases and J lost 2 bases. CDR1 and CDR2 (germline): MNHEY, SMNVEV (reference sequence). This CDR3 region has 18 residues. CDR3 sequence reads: CASRNTGGGGFTKNIQYF. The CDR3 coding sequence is TGTGCCAGCAGAAACACAGGGGGCGGGGGTTTCACCAAAAACATTCAGTACTTC.